These 28 T cell receptor beta chains originate from one sample sequenced in a study of CD8 T cells in Susac syndrome. Reverse transcription used about 0.5 to 1 ug RNA and random hexamers. TCRdb passed the immunoSEQ multiplex PCR reads through MiXCR, listing each CDR3 protein once. The data show under 200,000 distinct CDR3 sequences, roughly 95% seen once. The specimen was CD8+ T cells from PBMCs. The receptors were gathered from a human donor with multiple sclerosis.

V and J are TRBV25-1 and TRBJ2-1; D gene ambiguous. V shed 1 base and J shed 2 bases, with 3 bases lying between them. Germline V gives CDR1 MGHDK, CDR2 SYGVNS. The CDR3 sequence is 13 residues long. CDR3 nucleotides: TGTGCCAGCAGTGAATGGGCCTACAATGAGCAGTTCTTC. Protein: CASSEWAYNEQFF.

The chain carries TRBV27 and TRBJ2-5; a weak D match, TRBD1 (5 bases). The germline CDR1 and CDR2 sequences are MNHEY and SMNVEV (reference sequence). Between the trimmed V and J ends, which lost 4 bases and 0 bases, there was a span of 9 bases. This CDR3 is 14 amino acids long. The chain's CDR3 is CASSSRRDQETQYF. The CDR3 region has the DNA TGTGCCAGCAGTTCCCGCAGGGACCAAGAGACCCAGTACTTC.

The chain has TRBV13 and TRBJ2-6; 7 positions agree with TRBD1. Per the germline V gene, CDR1 is PRHDT and CDR2 is FYEKMQ (reference sequence). The CDR3 runs 16 residues. V lost 5 bases to trimming and J lost 0 bases; unmatched junction nucleotides: 4. The CDR3 is CASSLTGDSGANVLTF. The CDR3 DNA sequence: TGTGCCAGCAGCCTCACAGGGGACTCTGGGGCCAACGTCCTGACTTTC.

CDR3 in DNA: TGTGCCTGGCGAGGGATTACCTACAATGAGCAGTTCTTC. This encodes CAWRGITYNEQFF. V usage is TRBV30 and J usage is TRBJ2-1; tentative D call: TRBD2 (5 bases). Germline lookup yields CDR1 GTSNPN and CDR2 SVGIG (reference sequence). The CDR3 extends over 13 amino acids. The V and J ends lost 5 bases and 2 bases respectively, with 10 bases between them.

This chain joins TRBV5-1 and TRBJ1-2; D remains ambiguous. V dropped 0 bases and J dropped 2 bases, with 14 bases sitting between them. The CDR3 covers 16 residues. The germline V gene encodes CDR1 SGHRS and CDR2 YFSETQ. CDR3 bases: TGCGCCAGCAGCTTGGTCCAATCCGGGCGAAACTATGGCTACACCTTC. Residues: CASSLVQSGRNYGYTF.

CDR3 DNA: TGTGCCAGCAGTATTATTCCTCGCGGGAGTATCTACGAGCAGTACTTC. As protein: CASSIIPRGSIYEQYF. The genes are TRBV27 and TRBJ2-7; 7 bases map to TRBD2. The CDR3 has 16 amino acids. V was clipped by 5 bases and J by 3 bases; unmatched bases: 13. Germline lookup yields CDR1 MNHEY and CDR2 SMNVEV (reference sequence).

The genes are TRBV19 and TRBJ2-3; D not certain. The ends were cut back, 9 bases at V and 2 bases at J, with 18 bases in the middle. There are 15 residues in the CDR3. CDR1 LNHDA and CDR2 SQIVND come from the germline V gene (reference sequence). CDR3 residues: CASNPRLRSTDTQYF. CDR3 DNA: TGTGCCAGCAACCCGCGTCTTAGGTCCACAGATACGCAGTATTTT. Full variable domain (rest looked up from reference TRBV19 and TRBJ2-3): DGGITQSPKYLFRKEGQNVTLSCEQNLNHDAMYWYRQDPGQGLRLIYYSQIVNDFQKGDIAEGYSVSREKKESFPLTVTSAQKNPTAFYLCASNPRLRSTDTQYFGPGTRLTVL.

The gene calls are TRBV9 and TRBJ2-7, with D perhaps assigned TRBD1 or TRBD2 (5 bases each). Germline CDR1 is SGDLS and CDR2 is YYNGEE. The CDR3 covers 14 residues. Trimming stripped 3 bases from V and 6 bases from J, with 16 bases between. CDR3 amino acids: CASSEGDSVIEQYF. CDR3 nucleotides: TGTGCCAGCAGCGAGGGAGACAGCGTAATCGAGCAGTACTTC.

The rearrangement links TRBV13 to TRBJ2-7; D unclear. V was clipped by 0 bases and J by 7 bases, with 7 bases between them. Germline CDR1 reads PRHDT; CDR2 reads FYEKMQ (reference sequence). This CDR3 region has 12 residues. CDR3 region: CASSLGQKEQYF. CDR3 bases: TGTGCCAGCAGCTTAGGTCAAAAGGAGCAGTACTTC. Together with reference TRBV13 and TRBJ2-7, the CDR3 gives the full variable domain: AAGVIQSPRHLIKEKRETATLKCYPIPRHDTVYWYQQGPGQDPQFLISFYEKMQSDKGSIPDRFSAQQFSDYHSELNMSSLELGDSALYFCASSLGQKEQYFGPGTRLTVT.

The chain joins TRBV29-1 to TRBJ2-2; D is possibly TRBD1 (6 bases). Germline CDR1 SQVTM, CDR2 ANQGSEA. This CDR3 contains 12 residues. Trimming removed 7 bases at V and 6 bases at J, with 12 bases between. CDR3 region: CSARSGAGELFF. As DNA, the CDR3 is TGCAGCGCAAGGTCAGGGGCCGGGGAGCTGTTTTTT.

This chain joins TRBV2 and TRBJ2-1; 7 positions agree with TRBD2. This CDR3 has 16 residues. V lost 6 bases to trimming and J lost 2 bases; unmatched junction nucleotides: 10. Germline loops: CDR1 SNHLY, CDR2 FYNNEI. The CDR3 DNA reads TGTGCCAGCAGACCCAGCCGGGACTATCCCTACAATGAGCAGTTCTTC. Its protein product is CASRPSRDYPYNEQFF.

The V gene is TRBV28, the J gene TRBJ2-4; D gene unclear. Germline CDR1 and CDR2: MDHEN and SYDVKM. With 5 bases removed from V and 0 bases from J, the gap between germline ends came to 17 bases. The CDR3 sequence is 17 residues long. The CDR3 spells CASSSRIERLAKNIQYF. Written as DNA, the CDR3 is TGTGCCAGCAGTAGCCGGATAGAAAGACTAGCCAAAAACATTCAGTACTTC.

V and J are TRBV5-6 and TRBJ2-3; D unresolved. The V end was cut by 3 bases, the J end by 6 bases, with 8 bases between. This CDR3 is 12 amino acids long. Germline V gene lookup returns CDR1 SGHDT and CDR2 YYEEEE. The CDR3 nucleotides read TGTGCCAGCAGCTATCAGGTGGATACGCAGTATTTT. Protein sequence: CASSYQVDTQYF.

CDR3 residues: CASSPSMDKGGGELFF. The CDR3 DNA reads TGTGCCAGCAGCCCCTCCATGGACAAGGGGGGCGGGGAGCTGTTTTTT. The V call is TRBV7-9, the J call TRBJ2-2; the D call may be TRBD1 or TRBD2 (6 bases each). The CDR3 has 16 residues. CDR1 SEHNR and CDR2 FQNEAQ come from the germline V gene (reference sequence). V was cut by 5 bases and J by 7 bases, with 20 bases left in between.

V and J are TRBV1 and TRBJ2-7. TRBV1 is classified as a pseudogene. The CDR3 has 14 amino acids. CDR3 nucleotide sequence: TGCACCAGCAGCCAAGCGTCCGGTACCTACGAGCAGTACTTC. It codes for CTSSQASGTYEQYF.

The rearrangement uses TRBV27 and TRBJ2-1, with 8 bases aligning to TRBD1. Germline CDR1 is MNHEY and CDR2 is SMNVEV (reference sequence). The CDR3 has 15 amino acids. V lost 5 bases and J lost 3; bases outside the gene matches: 6. The CDR3: CASSPQGAFYNEQFF. DNA of the CDR3: TGTGCCAGCAGTCCGCAGGGGGCCTTCTACAATGAGCAGTTCTTC.

The rearrangement links TRBV7-9 to TRBJ2-1; 9 bases fit TRBD1. The germline V gene encodes CDR1 SEHNR and CDR2 FQNEAQ (reference sequence). The CDR3 contains 14 residues. J was trimmed by 6 bases and V by 7 bases; bases with no gene match: 7. The CDR3 region has the DNA TGTGCCAGCAAAGGACAGGGGTTCCGCAATGAGCAGTTCTTC. Translation gives CASKGQGFRNEQFF.

V usage is TRBV7-9 and J usage is TRBJ1-1; no reliable D call. The V and J ends lost 1 base and 0 bases respectively, with 6 bases between them. Germline lookup yields CDR1 SEHNR and CDR2 FQNEAQ (reference sequence). The CDR3 is 14 residues long. CDR3 DNA: TGTGCCAGCAGCTTAGTTTCAGTGAACACTGAAGCTTTCTTT. Encoded protein: CASSLVSVNTEAFF. Combining the CDR3 with reference TRBV7-9 and TRBJ1-1 gives the whole variable domain DTGVSQNPRHKITKRGQNVTFRCDPISEHNRLYWYRQTLGQGPEFLTYFQNEAQLEKSRLLSDRFSAERPKGSFSTLEIQRTEQGDSAMYLCASSLVSVNTEAFFGQGTRLTVV.

The V gene is TRBV5-6, the J gene TRBJ2-1; D is possibly TRBD1 (6 bases). Germline CDR1 reads SGHDT; CDR2 reads YYEEEE. The CDR3 consists of 14 residues. Trimming took off 7 bases at V and 5 bases at J, with 16 bases between the two ends. The CDR3 protein is CASDGQTSNNEQFF. The CDR3 DNA reads as TGTGCCAGCGACGGACAGACATCTAACAATGAGCAGTTCTTC.

The rearrangement uses TRBV29-1 and TRBJ1-2; 9 bases line up with TRBD1. The CDR3 contains 16 residues. The germline V gene encodes CDR1 SQVTM and CDR2 ANQGSEA. J gave up 6 bases and V 2 bases, and 13 bases lay outside the gene matches. The CDR3 is CSVEIRVTGGGHGYTF. Here the CDR3 DNA reads TGCAGCGTTGAAATTCGCGTGACAGGGGGTGGTCATGGCTACACCTTC. Combining the CDR3 with reference TRBV29-1 and TRBJ1-2 gives the whole variable domain SAVISQKPSRDICQRGTSLTIQCQVDSQVTMMFWYRQQPGQSLTLIATANQGSEATYESGFVIDKFPISRPNLTFSTLTVSNMSPEDSSIYLCSVEIRVTGGGHGYTFGSGTRLTVV.

The rearrangement links TRBV4-1 to TRBJ1-3; D is undetermined. The CDR3 has 16 amino acids. The V gene's germline CDR1 is MGHRA and CDR2 YSYEKL. The ends were cut back, 0 bases at V and 0 bases at J, with 9 bases in the middle. CDR3 in amino acids: CASSQDTTGSGNTIYF. DNA of the CDR3: TGCGCCAGCAGCCAAGATACTACTGGCTCTGGAAACACCATATATTTT.

The chain carries TRBV11-2 and TRBJ1-6; no clear D gene. Germline V gene data show CDR1 as SGHAT and CDR2 as FQNNGV. The CDR3 runs to 15 residues. Trimming took 6 bases from V and 0 from J, leaving 9 bases between them. CDR3 coding DNA: TGTGCCAGCAGTTTTAGCCACTCCTATAATTCACCCCTCCACTTT. This translates into CASSFSHSYNSPLHF.

This clonotype occurred many times. The J gene is TRBJ2-7, the V gene TRBV11-1; 8 bases agree with TRBD2. This CDR3 contains 19 residues. CDR1 is SGHAT and CDR2 is FQDESV in the germline V gene (reference sequence). Trimming took 5 bases from V and 6 from J; bases not matched to a gene: 24. The CDR3 here is CASSGAWDLAGPLAGEQYF. CDR3 nucleotides: TGTGCCAGCAGCGGAGCCTGGGATCTAGCGGGCCCGCTGGCGGGCGAGCAGTACTTC. Drawing the rest from reference TRBV11-1 and TRBJ2-7, the complete variable domain is EAEVAQSPRYKITEKSQAVAFWCDPISGHATLYWYRQILGQGPELLVQFQDESVVDDSQLPKDRFSAERLKGVDSTLKIQPAELGDSAMYLCASSGAWDLAGPLAGEQYFGPGTRLTVT.

The rearrangement links TRBV2 to TRBJ1-1; no clear D gene. Germline V gene data show CDR1 as SNHLY and CDR2 as FYNNEI. This CDR3 has 14 amino acids. Trimming cost V 6 bases and J 0 bases, with 11 bases left between them. This CDR3 reads CASRGETLNTEAFF. The CDR3 nucleotides read TGTGCCAGCAGGGGTGAAACGCTGAACACTGAAGCTTTCTTT.

This clonotype was counted once. V is TRBV12-3 or TRBV12-4 and J is TRBJ2-5, with 7 bases aligning to TRBD1. The CDR3 is 15 amino acids. V shed 7 bases and J 5 bases; nucleotides not matched to a gene: 13. The CDR3 sequence is CASKGAGRLGETQYF. The DNA of the CDR3 is TGTGCCAGCAAGGGGGCAGGCCGACTTGGGGAGACCCAGTACTTC.

The CDR3 reads CSVVIAGGNEQFF. CDR3 DNA: TGCAGCGTTGTGATAGCGGGAGGCAATGAGCAGTTCTTC. V usage is TRBV29-1 and J usage is TRBJ2-1, with 10 bases fitting TRBD2. The CDR3 is 13 residues long. Germline CDR1 reads SQVTM; CDR2 reads ANQGSEA. After removal of 4 bases from V and 6 bases from J, the junction contained 3 bases not matched to a gene.

This clonotype appeared a few times. The V gene is TRBV27, the J gene TRBJ2-6; 8 bases map to TRBD1. CDR1 and CDR2 from the germline V gene are MNHEY and SMNVEV (reference sequence). The CDR3 runs to 16 residues. J gave up 0 bases and V 5 bases, and 3 bases lay outside the gene matches. CDR3 nucleotide sequence: TGTGCCAGCAGTCCTACAGGGGGCTCTGGGGCCAACGTCCTGACTTTC. Amino acids: CASSPTGGSGANVLTF.

J is TRBJ2-6 and V is TRBV7-9; 8 nucleotides match TRBD1. Germline V lookup: CDR1 SEHNR, CDR2 FQNEAQ (reference sequence). V lost 5 bases to trimming and J lost 0 bases; unmatched junction nucleotides: 9. CDR3 size: 18 residues. The CDR3, as DNA: TGTGCCAGCAGCCTACCGGGACAGGAGAGCTCTGGGGCCAACGTCCTGACTTTC. It yields the protein CASSLPGQESSGANVLTF.